This passage covers 15 T cell receptor beta chains from one sample sequenced in a study of vaccination and CD4 T cells after COVID-19. No cognate antigen is known for these TCRs. Indicated treatment: roughly 10-day PBMC culture with coronavirus spike peptide pools or control peptides (ViraFEST assay). The assay that was used to sequence DNA from cultured CD4+ T cells was the Oncomine TCR Beta short-read assay. TCRdb re-analysed the PCR reads in MiXCR, keeping a single row per CDR3 protein. The sample consists of about 5,400 distinct CDR3 sequences, around 50% of them appearing once. What was sequenced was CD4+ T cells from blood, cultured in vitro. The receptors were gathered from a human donor who had recovered from COVID-19.

This sequence joins TRBV20-1 and TRBJ2-5; D uncertain. The V and J ends lost 0 bases and 1 base respectively, with 9 bases between them. The germline gives CDR1 DFQATT, CDR2 SNEGSKA (reference sequence). This CDR3 region has 14 residues. The CDR3 region has the DNA TGCAGTGCTAGAGAATTTGTTGCCCAAGAGACCCAGTACTTC. This sequence encodes CSAREFVAQETQYF.

The chain has TRBV5-4 and TRBJ2-7, with unresolved D. CDR3 length equals 14 residues. Trimming removed 0 bases at V and 4 bases at J, with 11 bases between. Germline loops: CDR1 SGHNT, CDR2 YYREEE (reference sequence). CDR3 in amino acids: CASSLDMGNYEQYF. CDR3 DNA sequence: TGTGCCAGCAGCTTGGATATGGGGAATTACGAGCAGTACTTC.

This clonotype occurred a few times. J is TRBJ2-1 and V is TRBV7-6; 10 bases are shared with TRBD2. V lost 2 bases to trimming and J lost 1 base; unmatched junction nucleotides: 2. This CDR3 has 16 residues. The germline V gene encodes CDR1 SGHVS and CDR2 FNYEAQ. This chain's CDR3 is CASSLFSGRSYNEQFF. CDR3 sequence (DNA): TGTGCCAGCAGCTTATTTAGCGGGAGGTCCTACAATGAGCAGTTCTTC.

The chain combines TRBV5-4 with TRBJ2-3; 8 nucleotides line up with TRBD2. V was clipped by 4 bases and J by 0 bases; unmatched bases: 7. Germline-derived CDR1 and CDR2 are SGHNT and YYREEE (reference sequence). This CDR3 comprises 16 residues. CDR3 in amino acids: CASSRGLAGSTDTQYF. CDR3 coding DNA: TGTGCCAGCAGCCGTGGGTTAGCGGGGAGCACAGATACGCAGTATTTT.

V and J are TRBV6-2 or TRBV6-3 and TRBJ2-4; D ambiguous. CDR3 length: 13 amino acids. V dropped 8 bases and J dropped 3 bases, with 11 bases sitting between them. Germline V CDR1 and CDR2: MNHEY, SVGEGT. The DNA for the CDR3 is TGTGCCAGCGGGTCGTGGGGCAAAAACATTCAGTACTTC. Translated, it gives CASGSWGKNIQYF.

By share of the sample, this clonotype is large. This chain uses TRBV19 with TRBJ2-1; 12 nucleotides match TRBD2. The V gene's germline CDR1 is LNHDA and CDR2 SQIVND (reference sequence). V was clipped by 6 bases and J by 9 bases; unmatched bases: 9. CDR3 length: 15 amino acids. As DNA, the CDR3 is TGTGCCAGTAGCAGACTAGCGGGGGATACTACTGAGCAGTTCTTC. Translation: CASSRLAGDTTEQFF.

The chain couples TRBV2 to TRBJ2-7; TRBD1 agrees at 9 bases. This CDR3 is built from 15 residues. V was pared by 4 bases and J by 9 bases, with 13 bases of the junction left unmatched. CDR1 is SNHLY and CDR2 is FYNNEI in the germline V gene. CDR3 bases: TGTGCCAGCAGTGTTTCGACAGGGGGGGAAAGAGGGCAGTACTTC. It encodes CASSVSTGGERGQYF.

As regards this clonotype: One end of the junction is discordant with germline, which a read error may explain. V gene TRBV12-5 combines with J gene TRBJ1-2; TRBD1 matches 7 bases. The CDR3 covers 13 residues. Per the germline V gene, CDR1 is LGHNT and CDR2 is FRNRAP. The CDR3 nucleotides are TGTGCTAGTGGTTTGGAGACGGACAGGAGTGTCGCCTTC. It codes for CASGLETDRSVAF.

The chain is built from TRBV6-1 and TRBJ2-1; tentative D call: TRBD1 (6 bases). Germline lookup yields CDR1 MNHNS and CDR2 SASEGT. Trimming shortened V by 6 bases and J by 0 bases, and 9 bases separated the two germline ends. The CDR3 consists of 14 residues. The CDR3 sequence is CASSQDSSYNEQFF. The DNA for the CDR3 is TGTGCCAGCAGCCAGGACAGCTCCTACAATGAGCAGTTCTTC.

V usage is TRBV10-3 and J usage is TRBJ2-3, with 7 bases matching TRBD2. The germline gives CDR1 ENHRY, CDR2 SYGVKD. The CDR3 runs to 15 residues. V gave up 2 bases and J gave up 2 bases; unmatched junction bases: 4. CDR3 loop: CAISEGGGTTDTQYF. CDR3 sequence (DNA): TGTGCCATCAGTGAGGGGGGAGGGACCACAGATACGCAGTATTTT.

In its sample, this clonotype was seen a few times. The chain joins TRBV6-1 to TRBJ1-6, with a possible D match to TRBD1 (5 bases). The CDR3 has 15 amino acids. Trimming took 7 bases from V and 9 from J, leaving 19 bases between them. CDR1 and CDR2 from the germline V gene are MNHNS and SASEGT. The CDR3 loop is CASKYMGGGGSPLHF. In DNA, the CDR3 is TGTGCCAGCAAATATATGGGGGGAGGCGGTTCACCCCTCCACTTT.

A few counts support this clonotype. V gene TRBV6-2 or TRBV6-3 combines with J gene TRBJ1-6; maybe TRBD1 (5 bases). CDR1 MNHEY and CDR2 SVGEGT come from the germline V gene. The CDR3 runs 16 residues. Trimming cost V 6 bases and J 4 bases, with 16 bases left between them. CDR3 DNA sequence: TGTGCCAGCAGACCGGGACTGAGTGTTTATAATTCACCCCTCCACTTT. It translates to CASRPGLSVYNSPLHF.

The chain carries TRBV2 and TRBJ2-5; 8 bases agree with TRBD1. The V gene's germline CDR1 is SNHLY and CDR2 FYNNEI. The length of the CDR3 is 14 residues. The V gene end was trimmed by 5 bases and the J gene end by 2 bases; junction bases not matched to a gene: 4. The CDR3 here is CASSTQGGQETQYF. In nucleotides, the CDR3 is TGTGCCAGCAGTACACAGGGGGGACAAGAGACCCAGTACTTC. Together with reference TRBV2 and TRBJ2-5, the CDR3 gives the full variable domain: EPEVTQTPSHQVTQMGQEVILRCVPISNHLYFYWYRQILGQKVEFLVSFYNNEISEKSEIFDDQFSVERPDGSNFTLKIRSTKLEDSAMYFCASSTQGGQETQYFGPGTRLLVL.

This chain connects TRBV9 to TRBJ1-5; D call uncertain. This CDR3 is built from 14 residues. The V and J ends lost 1 base and 5 bases respectively, with 10 bases between them. The germline CDR1 and CDR2 sequences are SGDLS and YYNGEE. The CDR3 here is CASSVSPGDQPQHF. The CDR3 DNA reads TGTGCCAGCAGCGTAAGTCCTGGGGATCAGCCCCAGCATTTT.

The chain has TRBV7-2 and TRBJ2-3; 11 nucleotides match TRBD1. V was pared by 5 bases and J by 6 bases, with 13 bases of the junction left unmatched. This CDR3 is built from 17 residues. Germline V gives CDR1 SGHTA, CDR2 FQGNSA. The CDR3 protein is CASSQPRRTGGLDTQYF. Here the CDR3 DNA reads TGTGCCAGCAGCCAACCCAGGCGGACAGGGGGCCTTGATACGCAGTATTTT. Full variable domain (remainder filled in from reference TRBV7-2 and TRBJ2-3): GAGVSQSPSNKVTEKGKDVELRCDPISGHTALYWYRQSLGQGLEFLIYFQGNSAPDKSGLPSDRFSAERTGGSVSTLTIQRTQQEDSAVYLCASSQPRRTGGLDTQYFGPGTRLTVL.